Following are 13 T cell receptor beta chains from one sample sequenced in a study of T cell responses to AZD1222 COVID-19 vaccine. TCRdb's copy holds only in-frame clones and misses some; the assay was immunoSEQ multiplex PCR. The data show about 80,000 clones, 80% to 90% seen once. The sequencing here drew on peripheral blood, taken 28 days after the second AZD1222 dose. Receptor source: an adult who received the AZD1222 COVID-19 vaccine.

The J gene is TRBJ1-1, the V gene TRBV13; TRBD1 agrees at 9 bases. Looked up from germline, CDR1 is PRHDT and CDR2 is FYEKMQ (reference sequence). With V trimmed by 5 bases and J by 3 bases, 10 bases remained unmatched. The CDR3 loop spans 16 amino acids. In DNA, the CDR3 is TGTGCCAGCAGCGTCCGGGACAGGGAGGTTTACACTGAAGCTTTCTTT. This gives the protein CASSVRDREVYTEAFF.

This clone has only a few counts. The CDR3 coding sequence is TGCACCAGCAGCCAAACGACTAGCGGGGGACCTGAATCGAACACCGGGGAGCTGTTTTTT. Its protein is CTSSQTTSGGPESNTGELFF. The genes are TRBV1 and TRBJ2-2; the table names TRBD2, a call not compared with the DNA. TRBV1 is flagged as a pseudogene. The CDR3 extends over 20 amino acids.

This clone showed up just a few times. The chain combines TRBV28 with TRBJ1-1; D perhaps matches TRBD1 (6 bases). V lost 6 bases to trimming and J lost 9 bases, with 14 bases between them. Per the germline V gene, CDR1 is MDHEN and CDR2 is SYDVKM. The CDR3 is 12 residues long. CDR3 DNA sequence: TGTGCCAGCAGAGACCAGGGGACCAAAGCTTTCTTT. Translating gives CASRDQGTKAFF.

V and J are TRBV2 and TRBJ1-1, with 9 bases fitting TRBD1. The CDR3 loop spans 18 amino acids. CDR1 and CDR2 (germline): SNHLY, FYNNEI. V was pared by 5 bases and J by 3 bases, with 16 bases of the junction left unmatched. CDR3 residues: CASSLSGDRERRDTEAFF. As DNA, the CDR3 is TGTGCCAGCAGTCTATCCGGGGACAGGGAGCGTAGGGACACTGAAGCTTTCTTT.

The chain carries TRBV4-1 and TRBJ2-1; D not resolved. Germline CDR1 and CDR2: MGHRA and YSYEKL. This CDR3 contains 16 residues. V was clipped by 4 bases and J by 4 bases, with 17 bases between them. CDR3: CASSRSQSLFYNEQFF. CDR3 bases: TGCGCCAGCAGCCGAAGTCAGTCCTTGTTTTACAATGAGCAGTTCTTC.

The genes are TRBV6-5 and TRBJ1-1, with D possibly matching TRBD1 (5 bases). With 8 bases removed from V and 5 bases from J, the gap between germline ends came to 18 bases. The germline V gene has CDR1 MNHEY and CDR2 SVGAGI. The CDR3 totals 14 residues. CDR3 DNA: TGTGCCAGCGGGGCGGTGAGGGTAGGAACTGAAGCTTTCTTT. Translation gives CASGAVRVGTEAFF.

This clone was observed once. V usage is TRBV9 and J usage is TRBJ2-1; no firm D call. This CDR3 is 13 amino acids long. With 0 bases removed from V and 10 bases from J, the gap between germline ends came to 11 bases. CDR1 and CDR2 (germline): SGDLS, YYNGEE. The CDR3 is CASSVVVVGEQFF. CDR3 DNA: TGTGCCAGCAGCGTAGTGGTAGTAGGGGAGCAGTTCTTC.

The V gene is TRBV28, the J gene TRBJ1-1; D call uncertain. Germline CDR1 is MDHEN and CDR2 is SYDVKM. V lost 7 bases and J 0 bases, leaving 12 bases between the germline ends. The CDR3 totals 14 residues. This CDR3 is CASTRAGLNTEAFF. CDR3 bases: TGTGCCAGCACCCGAGCTGGGCTGAACACTGAAGCTTTCTTT.

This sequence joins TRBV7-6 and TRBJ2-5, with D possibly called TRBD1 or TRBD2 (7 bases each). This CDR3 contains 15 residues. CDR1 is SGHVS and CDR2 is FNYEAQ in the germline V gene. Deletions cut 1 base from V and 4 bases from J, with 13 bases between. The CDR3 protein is CASSLVAGGGETQYF. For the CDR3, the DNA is TGTGCCAGCAGCTTAGTCGCAGGGGGGGGAGAGACCCAGTACTTC.

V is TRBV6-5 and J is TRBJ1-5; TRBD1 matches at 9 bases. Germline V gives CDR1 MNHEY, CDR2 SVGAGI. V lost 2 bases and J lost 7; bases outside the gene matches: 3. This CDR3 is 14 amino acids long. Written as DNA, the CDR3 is TGTGCCAGCAGTTACACGGGGACAGGGCAGCCCCAGCATTTT. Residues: CASSYTGTGQPQHF.

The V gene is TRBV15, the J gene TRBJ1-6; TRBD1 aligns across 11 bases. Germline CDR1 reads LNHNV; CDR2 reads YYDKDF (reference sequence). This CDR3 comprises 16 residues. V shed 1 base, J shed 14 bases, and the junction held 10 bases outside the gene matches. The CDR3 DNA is TGTGCCACCAGCAGAGGACCGGGACAGGGGGATTTGGCCCTCCACTTT. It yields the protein CATSRGPGQGDLALHF.

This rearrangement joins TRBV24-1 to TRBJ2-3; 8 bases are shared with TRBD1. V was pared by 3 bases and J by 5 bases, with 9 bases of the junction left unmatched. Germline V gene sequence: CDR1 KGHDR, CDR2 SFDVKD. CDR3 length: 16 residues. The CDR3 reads CATSDRQGSIKDTQYF. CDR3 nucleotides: TGTGCCACCAGTGATAGACAGGGGTCTATTAAAGATACGCAGTATTTT.

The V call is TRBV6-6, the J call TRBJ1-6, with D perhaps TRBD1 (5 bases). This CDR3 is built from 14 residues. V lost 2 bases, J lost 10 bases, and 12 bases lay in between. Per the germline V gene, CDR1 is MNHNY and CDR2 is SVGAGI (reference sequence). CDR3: CASSYTGGRSPLHF. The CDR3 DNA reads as TGTGCCAGCAGTTACACCGGGGGGAGATCACCCCTCCACTTT.